The 26 T cell receptor beta chains reported below all come from one sample, sequenced in a study of blood T cell repertoires in COVID-19. Sequencing used immunoSEQ multiplex PCR; TCRdb keeps in-frame clones, though not all of them. The repertoire holds 300,000 to 450,000 clones, roughly 87% seen once, with under 1.3% in the top ten. Source material: PBMCs or T cells enriched from blood (not recorded which). The receptors were sampled from a woman in her twenties or thirties who had recovered from COVID-19.

This chain links TRBV7-8 with TRBJ2-6; 8 positions match TRBD1. With V trimmed by 3 bases and J by 2 bases, 9 bases remained unmatched. The germline CDR1 and CDR2 sequences are SGHVS and FQNEAQ. This CDR3 comprises 18 residues. CDR3 sequence: CASSFRQGRSTGANVLTF. CDR3 in DNA: TGTGCCAGCAGCTTTAGACAGGGGAGATCGACTGGGGCCAACGTCCTGACTTTC.

The chain has TRBV28 and TRBJ1-2; D gene uncertain. The germline V gene has CDR1 MDHEN and CDR2 SYDVKM. The V gene lost 5 bases and the J gene lost 6 bases, with 22 bases spanning the gap. CDR3 length: 16 residues. The CDR3 sequence: CASSPSGGPPGHGYTF. The CDR3 nucleotides read TGTGCCAGCAGTCCAAGTGGCGGGCCCCCTGGCCATGGCTACACCTTC.

The chain recombines TRBV6-5 with TRBJ1-6, with D perhaps TRBD1 (5 bases). CDR1 and CDR2 (germline): MNHEY, SVGAGI. The CDR3 spans 13 residues. V was shortened by 7 bases and J by 7 bases, with 11 bases between the two germline ends. For the CDR3, the DNA is TGTGCCAGCACAGCGACAGAGAATTCACCCCTCCACTTT. Translating it yields CASTATENSPLHF.

The chain couples TRBV2 to TRBJ2-5, with TRBD1 matching 8 bases. The V gene's germline CDR1 is SNHLY and CDR2 FYNNEI. Trimming cost V 8 bases and J 2 bases; bases outside gene matches: 13. The CDR3 consists of 16 residues. The CDR3 DNA reads TGTGCCAGCCGATACCGGGACAGGCTGAAACAAGAGACCCAGTACTTC. Its protein is CASRYRDRLKQETQYF. The full variable domain, in which reference TRBV2 and TRBJ2-5 provide the parts outside the CDR3, is EPEVTQTPSHQVTQMGQEVILRCVPISNHLYFYWYRQILGQKVEFLVSFYNNEISEKSEIFDDQFSVERPDGSNFTLKIRSTKLEDSAMYFCASRYRDRLKQETQYFGPGTRLLVL.

The chain couples TRBV5-4 to TRBJ2-3; TRBD1 matches at 7 bases. V was pared by 4 bases and J by 2 bases, with 4 bases of the junction left unmatched. Germline assignment: CDR1 SGHNT and CDR2 YYREEE (reference sequence). The CDR3 runs to 14 residues. CDR3 in DNA: TGTGCCAGCAGCCTGGACAGGAACACAGATACGCAGTATTTT. It is translated as CASSLDRNTDTQYF.

CDR3 DNA: TGTGCCAGCAGTGAAGTTAGCGGCACGAACACCGGGGAGCTGTTTTTT. It translates to CASSEVSGTNTGELFF. The chain is built from TRBV2 and TRBJ2-2; D may be TRBD2 (6 bases). CDR1 is SNHLY, CDR2 FYNNEI, per germline. This CDR3 has 16 amino acids. The V gene lost 1 base and the J gene lost 0 bases, with 9 bases spanning the gap.

V and J are TRBV4-2 and TRBJ2-3, with D perhaps matching TRBD1 (6 bases). This CDR3 contains 15 residues. Trimming took 1 base from V and 4 from J, leaving 12 bases between them. CDR1 and CDR2 from the germline V gene are LGHNA and YNFKEQ. The CDR3 is CASSQAGAGADTQYF. The CDR3 nucleotides read TGTGCCAGCAGCCAAGCCGGGGCAGGGGCAGATACGCAGTATTTT.

V gene TRBV5-1 combines with J gene TRBJ1-6; D unresolved. The CDR3 totals 14 residues. Per the germline V gene, CDR1 is SGHRS and CDR2 is YFSETQ. The V and J ends lost 3 bases and 10 bases respectively, with 14 bases between them. DNA for the CDR3: TGCGCCAGCAGCTCCGGCGGGGAGGGATCACCCCTCCACTTT. It specifies CASSSGGEGSPLHF.

The gene calls are TRBV20-1 and TRBJ2-7, with a possible D match to TRBD2 (5 bases). In germline, CDR1 is DFQATT, CDR2 SNEGSKA (reference sequence). CDR3 size: 10 residues. As DNA, the CDR3 is TGCAGCCCGGTGGAGGACGAGCAGTACTTC. Residues: CSPVEDEQYF.

The V call is TRBV28, the J call TRBJ1-5, with a possible D match to TRBD1 (6 bases). V lost 5 bases to trimming and J lost 0 bases, with 20 bases between them. Germline CDR1 and CDR2: MDHEN and SYDVKM. The CDR3 is 18 amino acids. The DNA of the CDR3 is TGTGCCAGCAGTCCAACCGGGACAACCCGTTATAGCAATCAGCCCCAGCATTTT. Translation gives CASSPTGTTRYSNQPQHF.

This chain uses TRBV9 with TRBJ1-1; 7 nucleotides match TRBD1. Trimming removed 4 bases from V and 6 bases from J; junction bases left unmatched: 9. CDR3 length: 14 residues. Germline CDR1 reads SGDLS; CDR2 reads YYNGEE. CDR3 loop: CASSPRQGGPEAFF. The CDR3 coding sequence is TGTGCCAGCAGCCCGCGACAGGGAGGCCCTGAAGCTTTCTTT.

The chain employs TRBV13 and TRBJ2-3, with a weak D call TRBD1 (6 bases). CDR3 length equals 14 residues. Germline CDR1 and CDR2: PRHDT and FYEKMQ (reference sequence). The ends were cut back, 2 bases at V and 1 base at J, with 7 bases in the middle. The CDR3 sequence is CASSLNRGTDTQYF. CDR3 nucleotides: TGTGCCAGCAGCTTAAACAGGGGCACAGATACGCAGTATTTT.

The chain uses TRBV11-2 and TRBJ1-2, with TRBD1 matching over 8 bases. CDR3 length: 14 residues. The germline gives CDR1 SGHAT, CDR2 FQNNGV. With 4 bases clipped from V and 7 bases from J, the junction kept 8 bases outside the gene matches. The CDR3 protein is CASSSRLDRGGYTF. The CDR3 DNA sequence: TGTGCCAGCAGCTCAAGACTCGACAGGGGTGGCTACACCTTC.

This clone was detected only a few times. The rearrangement links TRBV7-9 to TRBJ1-1; 11 nucleotides line up with TRBD1. The germline V gene has CDR1 SEHNR and CDR2 FQNEAQ (reference sequence). The CDR3 runs to 15 residues. V was clipped by 5 bases and J by 3 bases; unmatched bases: 5. As DNA, the CDR3 is TGTGCCAGCAGCGCGGACAGGGGGCGAGACACTGAAGCTTTCTTT. This encodes CASSADRGRDTEAFF.

The chain couples TRBV4-3 to TRBJ1-2; D not resolved. CDR3 length equals 15 residues. Trimming shortened V by 0 bases and J by 8 bases, and 16 bases separated the two germline ends. CDR1 and CDR2 from the germline V gene are LGHNA and YSLEER. CDR3 DNA: TGCGCCAGCAGCCAAGATCAGCGGACTTCGGGAGGCTACACCTTC. This codes for CASSQDQRTSGGYTF.

V and J are TRBV5-1 and TRBJ1-1; 7 nucleotides agree with TRBD1. The length of the CDR3 is 14 residues. CDR1 and CDR2 from the germline V gene are SGHRS and YFSETQ. V was pared by 2 bases and J by 5 bases, with 6 bases of the junction left unmatched. The CDR3 nucleotides are TGCGCCAGCAGCTTAGAGGGGGCTATGACTGAAGCTTTCTTT. The encoded protein is CASSLEGAMTEAFF.

The gene calls are TRBV18 and TRBJ1-4; 7 bases line up with TRBD1. Germline V gene data show CDR1 as KGHSH and CDR2 as LQKENI. J lost 4 bases, V lost 8 bases, and 7 bases had no gene match. The CDR3 consists of 14 residues. The CDR3 DNA is TGTGCCAGCACCGAGGGGACAGTTAATGAAAAACTGTTTTTT. Amino acid sequence: CASTEGTVNEKLFF.

The rearrangement uses TRBV12-5 and TRBJ1-5; no clear D gene. In germline, CDR1 is LGHNT, CDR2 FRNRAP. CDR3 length equals 18 residues. The ends were cut back, 0 bases at V and 1 base at J, with 16 bases in the middle. CDR3 nucleotide sequence: TGTGCTAGTGGTTTGGTAGCCCATAGCACGGGGAGCAATCAGCCCCAGCATTTT. Protein: CASGLVAHSTGSNQPQHF.

The chain couples TRBV30 to TRBJ1-1; perhaps TRBD1 as D (6 bases). The V end was cut by 5 bases, the J end by 4 bases, with 14 bases between. Germline V gives CDR1 GTSNPN, CDR2 SVGIG (reference sequence). There are 13 residues in the CDR3. The CDR3 DNA reads as TGTGCCTGGGGGTGGGTAGGGGGCACTGAAGCTTTCTTT. This sequence encodes CAWGWVGGTEAFF.

This chain links TRBV5-1 with TRBJ2-5; the match to TRBD2 covers 8 bases. The V segment lost 0 bases and the J segment 2 bases; nucleotides outside the gene matches: 6. Germline lookup yields CDR1 SGHRS and CDR2 YFSETQ. CDR3 length: 16 amino acids. The CDR3 sequence is CASSLGTSLAQETQYF. CDR3 DNA sequence: TGCGCCAGCAGCTTGGGGACTAGCCTCGCACAAGAGACCCAGTACTTC.

This sequence joins TRBV29-1 and TRBJ2-7; 10 bases map to TRBD1. The V gene end was trimmed by 5 bases and the J gene end by 1 base; junction bases not matched to a gene: 5. The CDR3 length is 14 residues. The germline V gene encodes CDR1 SQVTM and CDR2 ANQGSEA. The CDR3 protein is CSVLRTGGSYEQYF. CDR3 bases: TGCAGCGTTTTGCGGACAGGGGGTTCCTACGAGCAGTACTTC.

This sequence joins TRBV2 and TRBJ1-5; D is perhaps TRBD1 (6 bases). Per germline, CDR1 SNHLY and CDR2 FYNNEI. V lost 4 bases and J lost 5, with 18 bases in between. There are 16 residues in the CDR3. The CDR3 reads CASSGITGTSDQPQHF. The CDR3 nucleotides read TGTGCCAGCAGTGGGATAACAGGGACATCTGATCAGCCCCAGCATTTT.

This clone is a singleton in its sample. CDR3 coding DNA: TGCGCCAGCAGCTTGGGGGGGCGGAGCTCCTATAATTCACCCCTCCACTTT. Protein product: CASSLGGRSSYNSPLHF. The V and J genes are TRBV5-1 and TRBJ1-6, with a weak D call TRBD1 (6 bases). Deletions cut 0 bases from V and 0 bases from J, with 10 bases between. The CDR3 loop spans 17 amino acids. Looked up from germline, CDR1 is SGHRS and CDR2 is YFSETQ.

Remarks on this clone: Other DNA sequences of this sample code for an identical CDR3. The chain is built from TRBV27 and TRBJ2-5; 7 nucleotides match TRBD1. Per germline, CDR1 MNHEY and CDR2 SMNVEV (reference sequence). V lost 1 base and J lost 2; bases outside the gene matches: 4. This CDR3 contains 15 residues. The CDR3 is CASSLWPGGQETQYF. The CDR3 DNA reads TGTGCCAGCAGTTTATGGCCAGGGGGACAAGAGACCCAGTACTTC.

The CDR3 sequence: CASSPGRAASGQETQYF. DNA of the CDR3: TGTGCCAGCAGCCCCGGGAGGGCGGCTAGCGGACAAGAGACCCAGTACTTC. The V gene is TRBV11-2, the J gene TRBJ2-5; 8 nucleotides match TRBD2. Germline trimming cut 5 bases from V and 2 bases from J; bases unmatched to any gene: 13. This CDR3 contains 17 residues. CDR1 is SGHAT and CDR2 is FQNNGV in the germline V gene.

V is TRBV7-2 and J is TRBJ2-3; 10 bases line up with TRBD1. The CDR3 consists of 16 residues. V shed 5 bases, J shed 4 bases, and the junction held 9 bases outside the gene matches. Per germline, CDR1 SGHTA and CDR2 FQGNSA. The CDR3 nucleotides are TGTGCCAGCAGCGACCAACCGGGACAGGGGCCAGATACGCAGTATTTT. As protein: CASSDQPGQGPDTQYF.